The T cell receptor (beta chain) described here comes from a study of T cells in localized non-small cell lung cancer. Study results and caveats: Sequencing involved a lone tumor region, leaving heterogeneity possible. Turning up in adjacent lung were a median roughly 59 of the top 100 tumor clones.

TCRdb's copy holds only in-frame clones and misses some; the assay was immunoSEQ multiplex PCR. The sample yields 130,000 or so clones, around 92% seen once. A note on this clone: Antigen: not known.

This clonotype was obtained from a female donor over 55 with stage I lung adenocarcinoma. The material sequenced was peripheral blood, taken before any cancer treatment.

CDR3 loop: CASSLGTSSTDTQYF. The CDR3 bases are TGTGCCAGCAGCTTAGGGACTAGCTCGACAGATACGCAGTATTTT. The chain couples TRBV11-2 to TRBJ2-3; TRBD2 agrees at 8 bases. The CDR3 consists of 15 residues. The germline CDR1 and CDR2 sequences are SGHAT and FQNNGV. The V segment lost 1 base and the J segment 3 bases; nucleotides outside the gene matches: 3.